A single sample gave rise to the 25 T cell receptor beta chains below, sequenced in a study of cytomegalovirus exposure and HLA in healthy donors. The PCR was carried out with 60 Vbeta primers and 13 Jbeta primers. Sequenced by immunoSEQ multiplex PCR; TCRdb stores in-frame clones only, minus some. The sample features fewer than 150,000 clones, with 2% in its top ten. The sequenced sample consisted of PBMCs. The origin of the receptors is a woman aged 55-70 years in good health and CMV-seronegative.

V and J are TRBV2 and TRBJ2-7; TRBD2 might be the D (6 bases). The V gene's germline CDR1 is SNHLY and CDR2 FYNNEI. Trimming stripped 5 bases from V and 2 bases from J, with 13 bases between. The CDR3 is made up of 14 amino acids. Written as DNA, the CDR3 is TGTGCCAGCAGTTTCGGGACTGGGGCCTACGAGCAGTACTTC. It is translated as CASSFGTGAYEQYF. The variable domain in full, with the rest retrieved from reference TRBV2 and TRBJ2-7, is EPEVTQTPSHQVTQMGQEVILRCVPISNHLYFYWYRQILGQKVEFLVSFYNNEISEKSEIFDDQFSVERPDGSNFTLKIRSTKLEDSAMYFCASSFGTGAYEQYFGPGTRLTVT.

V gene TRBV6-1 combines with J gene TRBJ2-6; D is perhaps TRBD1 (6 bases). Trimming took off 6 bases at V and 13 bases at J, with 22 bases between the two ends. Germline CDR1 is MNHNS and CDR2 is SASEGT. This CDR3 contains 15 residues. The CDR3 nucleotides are TGTGCCAGCAGGATAACACAGGGATCCTTAGGGGTCCTGACTTTC. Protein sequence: CASRITQGSLGVLTF.

CDR3 in amino acids: CASSPGTSGGARTDTQYF. The CDR3 DNA reads as TGTGCCAGCAGCCCTGGGACTAGCGGGGGGGCTCGCACAGATACGCAGTATTTT. The chain couples TRBV11-2 to TRBJ2-3, with 16 bases identical to TRBD2. The germline V gene has CDR1 SGHAT and CDR2 FQNNGV. Trimming cost V 5 bases and J 1 base; bases outside gene matches: 6. The CDR3 extends over 18 amino acids.

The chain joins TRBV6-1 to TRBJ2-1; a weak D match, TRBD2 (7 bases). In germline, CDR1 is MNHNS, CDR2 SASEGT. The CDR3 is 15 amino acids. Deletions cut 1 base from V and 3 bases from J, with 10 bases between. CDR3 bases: TGTGCCAGCAGTGAAGGGAGGGGGGGCTACAATGAGCAGTTCTTC. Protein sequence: CASSEGRGGYNEQFF.

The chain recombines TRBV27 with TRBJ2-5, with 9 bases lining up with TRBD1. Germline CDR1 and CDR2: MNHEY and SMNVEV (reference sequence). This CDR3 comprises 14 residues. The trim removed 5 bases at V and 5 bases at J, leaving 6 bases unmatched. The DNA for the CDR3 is TGTGCCAGCAGTCAGGACAGGGGATGGGAGACCCAGTACTTC. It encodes CASSQDRGWETQYF.

The CDR3 DNA follows: TGTGCCAGTGGACTGGAGATTCGGGAGACCCAGTACTTC. Protein: CASGLEIRETQYF. The rearrangement joins TRBV7-9 to TRBJ2-5, with D tentatively TRBD2 (5 bases). Germline lookup yields CDR1 SEHNR and CDR2 FQNEAQ (reference sequence). The CDR3 covers 13 residues. Trimming pared 9 bases from V and 5 bases from J, leaving 16 bases between.

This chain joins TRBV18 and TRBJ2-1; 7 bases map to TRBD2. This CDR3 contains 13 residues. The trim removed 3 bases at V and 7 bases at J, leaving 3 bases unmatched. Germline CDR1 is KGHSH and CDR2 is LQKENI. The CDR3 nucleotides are TGTGCCAGCTCACCGAGGGAGGGAAATGAGCAGTTCTTC. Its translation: CASSPREGNEQFF. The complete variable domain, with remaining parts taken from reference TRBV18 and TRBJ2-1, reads NAGVMQNPRHLVRRRGQEARLRCSPMKGHSHVYWYRQLPEEGLKFMVYLQKENIIDESGMPKERFSAEFPKEGPSILRIQQVVRGDSAAYFCASSPREGNEQFFGPGTRLTVL.

The CDR3 region is CASSYDRGLFEQYF. The DNA of the CDR3 is TGTGCCAGCAGTTACGACAGGGGGCTATTCGAGCAGTACTTC. The genes are TRBV28 and TRBJ2-7; 10 nucleotides align to TRBD1. After removal of 4 bases from V and 6 bases from J, the junction contained 6 bases not matched to a gene. The CDR3 covers 14 residues. CDR1 is MDHEN and CDR2 is SYDVKM in the germline V gene. The full variable domain, completed using reference TRBV28 and TRBJ2-7, is DVKVTQSSRYLVKRTGEKVFLECVQDMDHENMFWYRQDPGLGLRLIYFSYDVKMKEKGDIPEGYSVSREKKERFSLILESASTNQTSMYLCASSYDRGLFEQYFGPGTRLTVT.

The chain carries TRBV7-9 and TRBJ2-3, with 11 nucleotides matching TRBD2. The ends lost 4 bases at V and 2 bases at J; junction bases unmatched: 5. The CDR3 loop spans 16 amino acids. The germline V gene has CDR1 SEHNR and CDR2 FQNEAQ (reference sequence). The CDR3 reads CASSSSSGRPTDTQYF. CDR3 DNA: TGTGCCAGCAGCTCCTCTAGCGGGAGGCCCACAGATACGCAGTATTTT.

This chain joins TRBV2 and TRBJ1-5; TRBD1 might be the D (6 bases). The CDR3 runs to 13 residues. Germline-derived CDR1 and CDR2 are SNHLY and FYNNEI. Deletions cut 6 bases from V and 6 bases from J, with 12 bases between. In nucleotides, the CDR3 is TGTGCCAGCAGGGATACAGGGATTCAGCCCCAGCATTTT. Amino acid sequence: CASRDTGIQPQHF.

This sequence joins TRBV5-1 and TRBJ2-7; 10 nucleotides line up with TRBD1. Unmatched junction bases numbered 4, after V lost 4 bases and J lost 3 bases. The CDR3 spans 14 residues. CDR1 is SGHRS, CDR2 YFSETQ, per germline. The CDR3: CASSPGQGVYEQYF. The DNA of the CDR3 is TGCGCCAGCAGCCCCGGACAGGGGGTCTACGAGCAGTACTTC.

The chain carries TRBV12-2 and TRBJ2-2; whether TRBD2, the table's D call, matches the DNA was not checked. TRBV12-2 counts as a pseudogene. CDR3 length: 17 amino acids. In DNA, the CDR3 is TGTGCAAGTCGCACACTAGCGGGAGGGCCGGGCACCGGGGAGCTGTTTTTT. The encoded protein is CASRTLAGGPGTGELFF.

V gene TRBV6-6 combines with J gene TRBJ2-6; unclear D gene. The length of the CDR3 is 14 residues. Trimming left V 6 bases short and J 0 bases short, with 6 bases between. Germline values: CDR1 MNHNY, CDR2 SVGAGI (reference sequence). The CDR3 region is CASSRDSGANVLTF. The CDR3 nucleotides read TGTGCCAGCAGCCGAGACTCTGGGGCCAACGTCCTGACTTTC.

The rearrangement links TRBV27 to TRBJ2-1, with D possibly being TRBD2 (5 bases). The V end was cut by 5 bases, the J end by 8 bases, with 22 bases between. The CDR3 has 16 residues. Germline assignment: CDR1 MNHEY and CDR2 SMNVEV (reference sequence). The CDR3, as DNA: TGTGCCAGCAGTGCCACCTATACGACAACGAGGGATGAGCAGTTCTTC. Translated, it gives CASSATYTTTRDEQFF.

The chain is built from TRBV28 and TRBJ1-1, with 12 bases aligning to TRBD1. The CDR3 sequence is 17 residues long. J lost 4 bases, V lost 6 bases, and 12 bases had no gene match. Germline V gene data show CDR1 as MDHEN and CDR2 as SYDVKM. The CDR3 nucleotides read TGTGCCAGCAGGAGGGACAGGGGGCTTTATCATCTCACTGAAGCTTTCTTT. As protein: CASRRDRGLYHLTEAFF.

The CDR3 is CASSFNTLNTEAFF. The CDR3 region has the DNA TGTGCCAGCAGCTTCAACACCTTGAACACTGAAGCTTTCTTT. The chain combines TRBV5-5 with TRBJ1-1; unclear D gene. The CDR3 has 14 amino acids. Germline CDR1 and CDR2: SGHKS and YYEKEE (reference sequence). V lost 2 bases to trimming and J lost 0 bases, with 8 bases between them.

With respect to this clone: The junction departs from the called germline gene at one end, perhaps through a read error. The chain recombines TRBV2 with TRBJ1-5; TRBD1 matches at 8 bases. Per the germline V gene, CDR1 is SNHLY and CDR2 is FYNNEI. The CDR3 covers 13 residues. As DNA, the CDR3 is TGTGCGAGCAGGGGGCATCCCAATCAGCCCCAGCATTTT. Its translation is CASRGHPNQPQHF.

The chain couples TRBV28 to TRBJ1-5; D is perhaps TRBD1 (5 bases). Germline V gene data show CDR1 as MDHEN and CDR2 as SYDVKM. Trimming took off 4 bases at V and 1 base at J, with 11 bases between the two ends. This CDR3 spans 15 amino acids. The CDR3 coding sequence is TGTGCCAGCAGTTCCGACAGACTGAGCAATCAGCCCCAGCATTTT. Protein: CASSSDRLSNQPQHF.

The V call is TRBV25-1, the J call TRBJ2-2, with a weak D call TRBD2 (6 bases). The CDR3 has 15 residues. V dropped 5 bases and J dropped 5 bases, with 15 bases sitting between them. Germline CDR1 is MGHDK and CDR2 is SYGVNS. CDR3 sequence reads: CASSPPAGWTGELFF. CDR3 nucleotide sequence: TGTGCCAGCAGTCCCCCGGCGGGGTGGACCGGGGAGCTGTTTTTT.

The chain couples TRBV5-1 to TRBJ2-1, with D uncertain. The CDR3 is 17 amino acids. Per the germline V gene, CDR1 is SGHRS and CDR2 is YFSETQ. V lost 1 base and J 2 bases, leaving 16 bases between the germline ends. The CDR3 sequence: CASSLIGQSRPYNEQFF. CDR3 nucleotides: TGCGCCAGCAGCTTGATTGGTCAGTCGAGGCCCTACAATGAGCAGTTCTTC. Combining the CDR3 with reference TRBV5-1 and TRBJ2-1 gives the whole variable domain KAGVTQTPRYLIKTRGQQVTLSCSPISGHRSVSWYQQTPGQGLQFLFEYFSETQRNKGNFPGRFSGRQFSNSRSEMNVSTLELGDSALYLCASSLIGQSRPYNEQFFGPGTRLTVL.

The CDR3 DNA is TGTGCCAGCCTCCCTCCCACCCCGGGAGGAGAGCAGTACTTC. Its protein is CASLPPTPGGEQYF. The chain carries TRBV18 and TRBJ2-7; 7 positions agree with TRBD2. Trimming removed 8 bases from V and 7 bases from J; junction bases left unmatched: 14. This CDR3 is 14 amino acids long. Germline V gives CDR1 KGHSH, CDR2 LQKENI.

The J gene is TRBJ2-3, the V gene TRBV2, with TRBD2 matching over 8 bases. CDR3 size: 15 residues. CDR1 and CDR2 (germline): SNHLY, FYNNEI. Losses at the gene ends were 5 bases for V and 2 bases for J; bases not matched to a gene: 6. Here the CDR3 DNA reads TGTGCCAGCAGTACTGTCGGGGGGGCCACAGATACGCAGTATTTT. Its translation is CASSTVGGATDTQYF.

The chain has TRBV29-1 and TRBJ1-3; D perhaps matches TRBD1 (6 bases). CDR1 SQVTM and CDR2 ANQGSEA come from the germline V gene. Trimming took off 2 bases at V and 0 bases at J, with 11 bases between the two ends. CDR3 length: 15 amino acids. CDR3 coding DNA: TGCAGCGTTGAAAGAACAGGGAACTCTGGAAACACCATATATTTT. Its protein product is CSVERTGNSGNTIYF.

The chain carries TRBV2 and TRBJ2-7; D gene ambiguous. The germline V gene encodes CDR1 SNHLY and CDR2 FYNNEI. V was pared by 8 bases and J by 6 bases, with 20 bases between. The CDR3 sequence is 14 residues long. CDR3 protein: CASRNTDFLGEQYF. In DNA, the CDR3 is TGTGCCAGCCGAAATACAGATTTTTTGGGCGAGCAGTACTTC.

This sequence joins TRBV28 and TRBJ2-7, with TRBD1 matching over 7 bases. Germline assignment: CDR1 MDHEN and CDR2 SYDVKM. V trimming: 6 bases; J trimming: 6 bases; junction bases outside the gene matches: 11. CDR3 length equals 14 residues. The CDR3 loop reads CASRVPLQGSEQYF. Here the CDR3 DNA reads TGTGCCAGCAGGGTCCCCTTACAGGGGTCCGAGCAGTACTTC.